The 7 T cell receptor beta chains presented below share a single source sample, sequenced in a study of CD8 T cells in Susac syndrome. An input of roughly 0.5 to 1 ug of RNA was subjected to reverse transcription using random hexamers. TCRdb reprocessed the immunoSEQ multiplex PCR reads via MiXCR and lists one record per CDR3 protein. The sample includes 150,000 to 200,000 distinct CDR3 sequences, 90% to 97% of them seen just once. The sequenced sample was CD4+ T cells from PBMCs. These receptor sequences come from a human donor with multiple sclerosis.

The chain links TRBV20-1 to TRBJ2-3; D perhaps matches TRBD2 (6 bases). The CDR3 sequence is 14 residues long. Trimming removed 6 bases at V and 0 bases at J, with 13 bases between. CDR1 and CDR2 from the germline V gene are DFQATT and SNEGSKA (reference sequence). CDR3 residues: CSALATLSTDTQYF. CDR3 in DNA: TGCAGTGCCCTAGCGACCCTTAGCACAGATACGCAGTATTTT.

The chain uses TRBV7-2 and TRBJ2-6; no clear D gene. Trimming shortened V by 3 bases and J by 1 base, and 7 bases separated the two germline ends. This CDR3 region has 15 residues. Germline CDR1 reads SGHTA; CDR2 reads FQGNSA. CDR3 in amino acids: CASSFFRSGANVLTF. Here the CDR3 DNA reads TGTGCCAGCAGCTTTTTCAGATCTGGGGCCAACGTCCTGACTTTC.

This chain joins TRBV20-1 and TRBJ1-5; tentatively, D is TRBD1 (5 bases). Germline V gene sequence: CDR1 DFQATT, CDR2 SNEGSKA (reference sequence). This CDR3 is 16 amino acids long. Trimming cost V 4 bases and J 2 bases, with 18 bases left between them. As DNA, the CDR3 is TGCAGTGCTATACCCGAGAAGGGGCTGGGCAATCAGCCCCAGCATTTT. This encodes CSAIPEKGLGNQPQHF.

V usage is TRBV11-2 and J usage is TRBJ2-1; the match to TRBD2 covers 7 bases. The germline CDR1 and CDR2 sequences are SGHAT and FQNNGV. Unmatched junction bases numbered 17, after V lost 3 bases and J lost 0 bases. The CDR3 totals 20 residues. The CDR3 coding sequence is TGTGCCAGCAGCTTCCCCCGTCTAAGCGGGGAGTCAAGCTCCTACAATGAGCAGTTCTTC. Amino acids: CASSFPRLSGESSSYNEQFF. The whole variable domain, remainder taken from reference TRBV11-2 and TRBJ2-1, is EAGVAQSPRYKIIEKRQSVAFWCNPISGHATLYWYQQILGQGPKLLIQFQNNGVVDDSQLPKDRFSAERLKGVDSTLKIQPAKLEDSAVYLCASSFPRLSGESSSYNEQFFGPGTRLTVL.

CDR3 amino acids: CASTPGLRTNEKLFF. The DNA of the CDR3 is TGCGCCAGCACTCCGGGACTCCGGACTAATGAAAAACTGTTTTTT. V is TRBV5-1 and J is TRBJ1-4, with a tentative D call TRBD1 (5 bases). The V end was cut by 6 bases, the J end by 2 bases, with 14 bases between. Germline-derived CDR1 and CDR2 are SGHRS and YFSETQ. This CDR3 has 15 residues.

The chain has TRBV7-2 and TRBJ2-1; 7 bases fit TRBD1. Germline V lookup: CDR1 SGHTA, CDR2 FQGNSA. V lost 0 bases, J lost 9 bases, and 2 bases stayed unmatched. This CDR3 is built from 13 residues. Written as DNA, the CDR3 is TGTGCCAGCAGCTTAGCTAGGACAGGTGAGCAGTTCTTC. Amino acids: CASSLARTGEQFF.

The chain's CDR3 is CASSARVDTQYF. For the CDR3, the DNA is TGTGCCAGCAGCGCCCGGGTGGATACGCAGTATTTT. The chain links TRBV2 to TRBJ2-3; no clear D. CDR1 is SNHLY and CDR2 is FYNNEI in the germline V gene. The CDR3 sequence is 12 residues long. The V gene lost 6 bases and the J gene lost 6 bases, with 10 bases spanning the gap.